In this sample, the clone carrying this T cell receptor (beta chain) turned up a few times. The ends were cut back, 1 base at V and 8 bases at J, with 10 bases in the middle. The CDR3 has 13 residues. Germline V gives CDR1 SGHRS, CDR2 YFSETQ. The sample belongs to a study of T cell repertoires in cytomegalovirus infection. Across the study: Evidence of both CMV infection and a matching HLA type came from public TCR beta signatures.

Each CDR3 protein gets one entry after TCRdb re-called the reads with MiXCR. This sample has 150,000 or so distinct CDR3 sequences, with 20% to 25% found just once. The sequence derives from a human donor in good health (CMV status not recorded). Some clones in this sample may be carry-over from other donors' samples. Material: PBMCs. V gene TRBV5-1 combines with J gene TRBJ2-1; D perhaps matches TRBD1 (6 bases). CDR3 loop: CASSLIRGDEQFF. CDR3 nucleotide sequence: TGCGCCAGCAGCTTGATCAGGGGCGATGAGCAGTTCTTC.